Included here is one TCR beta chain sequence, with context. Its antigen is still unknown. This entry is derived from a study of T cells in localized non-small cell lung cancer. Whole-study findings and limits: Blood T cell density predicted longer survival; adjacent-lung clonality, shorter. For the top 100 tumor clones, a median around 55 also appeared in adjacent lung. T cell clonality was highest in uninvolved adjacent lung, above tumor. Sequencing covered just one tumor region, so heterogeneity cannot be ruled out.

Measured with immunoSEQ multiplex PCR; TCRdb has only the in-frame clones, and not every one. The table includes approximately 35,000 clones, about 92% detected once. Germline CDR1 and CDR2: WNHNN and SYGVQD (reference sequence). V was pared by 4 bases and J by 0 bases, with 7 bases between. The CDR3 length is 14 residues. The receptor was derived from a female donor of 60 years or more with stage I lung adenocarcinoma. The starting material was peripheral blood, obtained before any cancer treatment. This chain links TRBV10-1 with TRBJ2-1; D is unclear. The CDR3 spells CASSAWSSYNEQFF. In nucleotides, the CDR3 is TGCGCCAGCAGTGCCTGGAGCTCCTACAATGAGCAGTTCTTC.